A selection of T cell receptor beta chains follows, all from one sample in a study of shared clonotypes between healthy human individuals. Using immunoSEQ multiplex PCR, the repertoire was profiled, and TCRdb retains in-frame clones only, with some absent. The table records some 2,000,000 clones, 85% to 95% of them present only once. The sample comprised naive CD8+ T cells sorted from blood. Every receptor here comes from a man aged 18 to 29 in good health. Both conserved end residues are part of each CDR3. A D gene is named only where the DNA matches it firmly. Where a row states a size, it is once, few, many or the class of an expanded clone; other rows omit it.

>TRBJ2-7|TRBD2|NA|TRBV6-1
TGTGCCAGCAGGGAACCGGGACTAGCTGAAAGCTCCTACGAGCAGTACTTC
CASREPGLAESSYEQYF
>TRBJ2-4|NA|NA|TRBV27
TGTGCCAGCAGTTTTAGAGACTATTTGGACATTCAGTACTTC
CASSFRDYLDIQYF
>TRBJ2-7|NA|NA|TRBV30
TGTGCCTGGGGGGACCGTTACGAGCAGTACTTC
CAWGDRYEQYF
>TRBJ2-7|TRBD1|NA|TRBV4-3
TGCGCCAGCAGCCAGCTTCAGGGGGCGGGGTACGAGCAGTACTTC
CASSQLQGAGYEQYF
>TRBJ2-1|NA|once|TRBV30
TGTGCCTGGAGTATCAGCTACAATGAGCAGTTCTTC
CAWSISYNEQFF
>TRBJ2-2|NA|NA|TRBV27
TGTGCCAGCAGTGATCTCCAACCGATCACCGGGGAGCTGTTTTTT
CASSDLQPITGELFF
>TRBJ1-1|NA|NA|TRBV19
TGTGCCAGTAGAAAACCCGAGGGTGGGGGCACTGAAGCTTTCTTT
CASRKPEGGGTEAFF
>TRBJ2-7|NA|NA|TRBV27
TGTGCCAGCAGTTTATCAGGACCTGTCGAGCAGTACTTC
CASSLSGPVEQYF
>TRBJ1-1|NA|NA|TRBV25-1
TGTGCCAGCAGAAATCTAAACACTGAAGCTTTCTTT
CASRNLNTEAFF
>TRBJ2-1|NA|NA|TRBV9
TGTGCCAGCAGCGTAGGTTCAGGGACAACCAATGAGCAGTTCTTC
CASSVGSGTTNEQFF
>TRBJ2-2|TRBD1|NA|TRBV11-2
TGTGCCAGCAGGTCCTCAGGGGGCGGGGAGCTGTTTTTT
CASRSSGGGELFF
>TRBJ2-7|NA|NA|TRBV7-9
TGTGCCAGCAGCACCCCGGGACCTGCCCCCTACGAGCAGTACTTC
CASSTPGPAPYEQYF
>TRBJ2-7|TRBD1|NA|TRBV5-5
TGTGCCAGCAGCTCGGAGACAGGGGGCTTCTACGAGCAGTACTTC
CASSSETGGFYEQYF
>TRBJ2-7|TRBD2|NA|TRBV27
TGTGCCAGCAGTTTTCGCGGGGGTATGTACGAGCAGTACTTC
CASSFRGGMYEQYF
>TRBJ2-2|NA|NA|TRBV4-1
TGCGCCAGCAGCCACCGACAGTACACCGGGGAGCTGTTTTTT
CASSHRQYTGELFF
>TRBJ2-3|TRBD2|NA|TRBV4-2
TGTGCCAGCAGCCCTGAGCGGGGGGCCCTCACAGATACGCAGTATTTT
CASSPERGALTDTQYF
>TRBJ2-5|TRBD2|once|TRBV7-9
TGTGCCAGCAGCCTGGGGACTAGCGGAGAGACCCAGTACTTC
CASSLGTSGETQYF
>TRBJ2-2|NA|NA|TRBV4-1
TGCGCCAGCAGCCCCCGGACGGGCGGGGAGCTGTTTTTT
CASSPRTGGELFF
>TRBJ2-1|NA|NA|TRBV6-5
TGTGCCAGCAGTTTCTCCGGGACTCTCAATGAGCAGTTCTTC
CASSFSGTLNEQFF
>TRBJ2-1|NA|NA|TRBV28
TGTGCCAGCAGTTTAATGCTTCGGTCGGTATACAATGAGCAGTTCTTC
CASSLMLRSVYNEQFF
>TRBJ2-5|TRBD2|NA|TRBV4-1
TGCGCCAGCAGCCAAGATATGGGGGGAGGGCCTTTAAAGACCCAGTACTTC
CASSQDMGGGPLKTQYF
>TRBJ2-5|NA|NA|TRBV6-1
TGTGCCAGCAGTGTAGACAGCCAAGAGACCCAGTACTTC
CASSVDSQETQYF
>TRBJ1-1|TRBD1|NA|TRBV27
TGTGCCAGCAGTTTAGACAGGACAGGGTTGAACACTGAAGCTTTCTTT
CASSLDRTGLNTEAFF
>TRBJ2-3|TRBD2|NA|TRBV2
TGTGCCAGCAGCCCCTTGACTAGCGGGGCATTCACAGATACGCAGTATTTT
CASSPLTSGAFTDTQYF
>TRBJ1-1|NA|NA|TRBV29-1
TGCAGCGTATCCCAAAACACTGAAGCTTTCTTT
CSVSQNTEAFF
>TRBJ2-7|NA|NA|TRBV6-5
TGTGCCACCAGGACTGGCGGCTCCTACGAGCAGTACTTC
CATRTGGSYEQYF
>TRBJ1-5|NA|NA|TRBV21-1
TGTGCCAGCAGCCCCCATCAGCCCCAGCATTTT
CASSPHQPQHF
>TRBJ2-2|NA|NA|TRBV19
TGTGCCAGTAGTAGGGTAGTCTCCGGGGAGCTGTTTTTT
CASSRVVSGELFF
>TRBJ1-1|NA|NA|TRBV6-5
TGTGCCAGCAGTTACTCTGGGGAGAGTTCGACTGAAGCTTTCTTT
CASSYSGESSTEAFF
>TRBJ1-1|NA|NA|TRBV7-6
TGTGCCAGCAGCTTATCGTTGAACACTGAAGCTTTCTTT
CASSLSLNTEAFF
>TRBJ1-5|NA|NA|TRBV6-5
TGTGCCAGCAGTTACTTTCAGGGGAATCAGCCCCAGCATTTT
CASSYFQGNQPQHF
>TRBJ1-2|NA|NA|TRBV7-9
TGTGCCAGCAGCTTAGGAGGGAATGCTGGCTACACCTTC
CASSLGGNAGYTF
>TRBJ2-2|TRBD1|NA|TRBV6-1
TGTGCCAGCAGTGGATTTAGGGGGCATATCGGGGAGCTGTTTTTT
CASSGFRGHIGELFF
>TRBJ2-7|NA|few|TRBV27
TGTGCCAGCAGTTTGGGCAGCGCCTACGAGCAGTACTTC
CASSLGSAYEQYF